The sequence of this T cell receptor beta chain was determined in a study of CD8 T cells in Susac syndrome. Random hexamers primed reverse transcription of 0.5 to 1 ug RNA. Amplification of TCR beta CDR3 by immunoSEQ multiplex PCR spanned 54 Vbeta and 13 Jbeta. One entry per CDR3 protein, called by TCRdb with MiXCR from the immunoSEQ multiplex PCR reads. The table shows 400,000 or so distinct CDR3 sequences, with approximately 85% occurring only once. J gave up 8 bases and V 4 bases, and 2 bases lay outside the gene matches. Germline V gene sequence: CDR1 SNHLY, CDR2 FYNNEI. The CDR3 loop spans 13 amino acids. Control patients had untreated stable or active relapsing-remitting multiple sclerosis by revised McDonald criteria. CD8+ and CD4+ T cells were negatively isolated; TEMRA cells were FACS-enriched.

The receptor's source is a human donor with multiple sclerosis. The rearrangement joins TRBV2 to TRBJ1-3; 10 nucleotides agree with TRBD1. Input material: CD8+ T cells from PBMCs. This CDR3 is CASSGTGGYTIYF. The CDR3 DNA follows: TGTGCCAGCAGTGGGACAGGGGGATACACCATATATTTT. Full variable domain (missing parts from reference TRBV2 and TRBJ1-3): EPEVTQTPSHQVTQMGQEVILRCVPISNHLYFYWYRQILGQKVEFLVSFYNNEISEKSEIFDDQFSVERPDGSNFTLKIRSTKLEDSAMYFCASSGTGGYTIYFGEGSWLTVV.